These 15 T cell receptor beta chains came from one sample sequenced in a study of T cell clonality in common variable immunodeficiency. Clones were read by immunoSEQ multiplex PCR, and TCRdb kept only the in-frame ones, dropping some. The data show approximately 30,000 clones, with none appearing a single time. Findings and limits, study-wide: Common variable immunodeficiency TCR beta sequences reportedly had fewer deletions and N-nucleotide insertions.

These receptors are not linked to any known antigen. Sequencing input: peripheral blood mononuclear cells. All receptors come from a human donor with common variable immunodeficiency.

About this clone itself: The CDR3 is cut off 3 residues early in the read; its end comes from the germline J gene. This chain connects TRBV30 to TRBJ2-2, with 10 positions matching TRBD2. J lost 4 bases, V lost 5 bases, and 7 bases had no gene match. CDR1 and CDR2 (germline): GTSNPN, SVGIG (reference sequence). The length of the CDR3 is 15 residues. The CDR3 DNA, read in part, is TGTGCCTGGGATTCTAGCGGGGGCTTCACCGGGGAG. Translated: CAWDSSGGFTGE. The full-length CDR3 reads as CAWDSSGGFTGELFF.

Judged by abundance, this clone is medium-sized (0.01 to 0.1%). The CDR3 spells CASRPERGAADTQYF. The CDR3 DNA, read in part, is TGTGCCAGCAGACCCGAGCGGGGGGCCGCAGATACG. This chain links TRBV2 with TRBJ2-3; 9 positions agree with TRBD2. The CDR3 extends 3 residues past the end of the read, so its final part is completed from the germline J gene. Germline loops: CDR1 SNHLY, CDR2 FYNNEI. V lost 6 bases, J lost 4 bases, and 8 bases stayed unmatched. The CDR3 length is 15 residues.

This clone was seen repeatedly, ten times or more. The DNA ends 3 residues before the CDR3 does, and the rest of the CDR3 is filled in from the germline J gene. The J gene is TRBJ2-4, the V gene TRBV5-1; 7 bases line up with TRBD1. This CDR3 has 15 residues. CDR1 and CDR2 (germline): SGHRS, YFSETQ. J lost 1 base, V lost 4 bases, and 5 bases had no gene match. CDR3 DNA, as far as it was read: TGCGCCAGCAGCAGCACAGGGGTGGCCAAAAACATT. The encoded protein is CASSSTGVAKNI. The complete CDR3 protein is CASSSTGVAKNIQYF. The complete variable domain, with remaining parts taken from reference TRBV5-1 and TRBJ2-4, reads KAGVTQTPRYLIKTRGQQVTLSCSPISGHRSVSWYQQTPGQGLQFLFEYFSETQRNKGNFPGRFSGRQFSNSRSEMNVSTLELGDSALYLCASSSTGVAKNIQYFGAGTRLSVL.

This clone was detected a few times. With the read ending 3 residues before the CDR3 end, the germline J gene is used to fill in that end. The chain carries TRBV19 and TRBJ2-1; a possible D gene is TRBD2 (7 bases). Trimming took 7 bases from V and 4 from J, leaving 17 bases between them. There are 15 residues in the CDR3. Per germline, CDR1 LNHDA and CDR2 SQIVND (reference sequence). CDR3: CASMRGGTTYNEQFF. The CDR3 DNA, read in part, is TGTGCCAGTATGAGAGGGGGGACTACTTACAATGAG.

This clone was counted between two and nine times. The read halts 3 residues ahead of the CDR3 end, with the missing end drawn from the germline J gene. The rearrangement uses TRBV7-9 and TRBJ2-5, with a weak D call TRBD1 (5 bases). Per germline, CDR1 SEHNR and CDR2 FQNEAQ (reference sequence). The ends were cut back, 5 bases at V and 2 bases at J, with 12 bases in the middle. This CDR3 region has 14 residues. CDR3 bases read: TGTGCCAGCAGCGAGCGACAGAGACAAGAGACC. Amino acid sequence: CASSERQRQET. The whole CDR3 protein is CASSERQRQETQYF.

This clone came up many times. Read coverage stops 3 residues before the CDR3 terminus; the germline J gene supplies the remainder. The chain combines TRBV7-3 with TRBJ2-5; 12 nucleotides line up with TRBD2. This CDR3 has 16 amino acids. V shed 2 bases and J 0 bases; nucleotides not matched to a gene: 1. Germline V gene lookup returns CDR1 SGHTA and CDR2 FQGTGA. The DNA read from the CDR3 is TGTGCCAGCAGCTTATCTAGCGGGGGGGACCAAGAGACC. Translation gives CASSLSSGGDQET. Given in full, the CDR3 is CASSLSSGGDQETQYF.

The CDR3 reads CASEATDRGYGYTF. CDR3 DNA (partial): TGTGCCAGCGAGGCAACGGACAGGGGCTATGGC. The V and J genes are TRBV6-2 or TRBV6-3 and TRBJ1-2; TRBD1 aligns across 9 bases. The missing CDR3 end, 3 residues past where the read stops, is filled in from the germline J gene. J gave up 4 bases and V 8 bases, and 8 bases lay outside the gene matches. The CDR3 contains 14 residues. Germline CDR1 and CDR2: MNHEY and SVGEGT.

CDR3 DNA, as far as it was read: TGTGCCAGCTCCTCAGGGGGCGGGTACGAG. The encoded protein is CASSSGGGYE. The whole CDR3 sequence is CASSSGGGYEQYF. This rearrangement joins TRBV18 to TRBJ2-7; 8 bases are a match to TRBD1. The read stops 3 residues short of the end of the CDR3; the missing end is completed from the germline J gene. Germline V gene data show CDR1 as KGHSH and CDR2 as LQKENI. This CDR3 comprises 13 residues. V dropped 6 bases and J dropped 4; count of bases not matched to a gene: 5.

This clone was observed many times. The read gets to within 3 residues of the CDR3 end, and the germline J gene fills in the rest. The J gene is TRBJ1-4, the V gene TRBV5-1, with a weak D call TRBD1 (5 bases). Per the germline V gene, CDR1 is SGHRS and CDR2 is YFSETQ. V was clipped by 2 bases and J by 3 bases, with 14 bases between them. The CDR3 contains 16 residues. The part of the CDR3 DNA that was read is TGCGCCAGCAGCTTCCAGGGAATTGGCTCTAATGAAAAA. Encoded protein: CASSFQGIGSNEK. The whole CDR3 is CASSFQGIGSNEKLFF. Drawing the rest from reference TRBV5-1 and TRBJ1-4, the complete variable domain is KAGVTQTPRYLIKTRGQQVTLSCSPISGHRSVSWYQQTPGQGLQFLFEYFSETQRNKGNFPGRFSGRQFSNSRSEMNVSTLELGDSALYLCASSFQGIGSNEKLFFGSGTQLSVL.

This clone was seen a few times. The read terminates 3 residues before the CDR3 end, so the remaining end is supplied by the germline J gene. The V gene is TRBV19, the J gene TRBJ1-2; the D gene is possibly TRBD1 (6 bases). This CDR3 has 14 amino acids. V was trimmed by 6 bases and J by 4 bases, leaving 15 bases between them. CDR1 is LNHDA, CDR2 SQIVND, per germline (reference sequence). CDR3 loop: CASSSPGQLYGYTF. The covered CDR3 bases are TGTGCCAGTAGCTCACCCGGACAGCTCTATGGC.

Regarding this clone: The read comes to an end 3 residues before the CDR3 does, leaving the germline J gene to fill in the end. The rearrangement uses TRBV20-1 and TRBJ2-7; 8 positions agree with TRBD1. CDR3 length: 13 amino acids. Unmatched junction bases numbered 10, after V lost 6 bases and J lost 6 bases. Germline V CDR1 and CDR2: DFQATT, SNEGSKA (reference sequence). CDR3 residues: CSAAVQGAFEQYF. The part of the CDR3 DNA that was read is TGCAGTGCCGCAGTCCAGGGGGCTTTCGAG.

This clone has at least ten counts. Read coverage stops 3 residues before the CDR3 terminus; the germline J gene supplies the remainder. The rearrangement uses TRBV5-1 and TRBJ1-6; D may be TRBD1 (6 bases). The length of the CDR3 is 21 residues. With 2 bases removed from V and 6 bases from J, the gap between germline ends came to 30 bases. CDR1 SGHRS and CDR2 YFSETQ come from the germline V gene. CDR3 loop: CASSFSPFARQALVLNSPLHF. CDR3 bases read: TGCGCCAGCAGCTTTTCCCCCTTCGCCCGACAGGCCCTAGTCCTTAATTCACCC.

Details on this clone: The read gets to within 3 residues of the CDR3 end, and the germline J gene fills in the rest. This chain uses TRBV7-8 with TRBJ2-7; TRBD2 matches at 14 bases. Germline-derived CDR1 and CDR2 are SGHVS and FQNEAQ. The CDR3 is made up of 17 amino acids. V lost 4 bases, J lost 2 bases, and 7 bases stayed unmatched. CDR3 DNA, as far as it was read: TGTGCCAGCAGCTCCTTGGGACTAGCGGGGGCCACCTACGAG. It translates to CASSSLGLAGATYE. The complete CDR3 sequence is CASSSLGLAGATYEQYF.

Points on this clone: The read ends 3 residues before the CDR3 terminus; that terminus is restored from the germline J gene. V and J are TRBV7-6 and TRBJ1-5; D is undetermined. The germline V and J ends were trimmed by 1 base and 5 bases, with 6 bases remaining between them. This CDR3 contains 13 residues. Germline CDR1 and CDR2: SGHVS and FNYEAQ. CDR3 bases read: TGTGCCAGCAGCTTAGACAGTTATCAGCCC. This codes for CASSLDSYQP. The whole CDR3 sequence reads CASSLDSYQPQHF. The full variable domain, rest sourced from reference TRBV7-6 and TRBJ1-5, is GAGVSQSPRYKVTKRGQDVALRCDPISGHVSLYWYRQALGQGPEFLTYFNYEAQQDKSGLPNDRFSAERPEGSISTLTIQRTEQRDSAMYRCASSLDSYQPQHFGDGTRLSIL.

This clone showed up just a few times. The read halts 3 residues ahead of the CDR3 end, with the missing end drawn from the germline J gene. The chain links TRBV18 to TRBJ2-5; no clear D gene. CDR1 and CDR2 (germline): KGHSH, LQKENI. The V and J ends lost 5 bases and 0 bases respectively, with 13 bases between them. The CDR3 sequence is 15 residues long. This CDR3 is CASSFIQSYQETQYF. The DNA read from the CDR3 is TGTGCCAGCTCATTTATACAGTCGTACCAAGAGACC.